These T cell receptor beta chains were read from a single sample in a study of HIV-infected patients and healthy controls. TCRdb recomputed calls from the 5' RACE reads with MiXCR, one row per CDR3 protein. The sample holds around 4,000 distinct CDR3 sequences; 7.5% to 10% are singletons and the top ten take about 42%. The sequencing here drew on blood, taken during antiretroviral therapy. The receptors come from an adult with HIV infection. CDR3s include the opening cysteine and the closing phenylalanine or tryptophan. D genes are given only for firm matches. Size values are once, few and many counts, or a class for expanded clones, and some rows have none.

V	length	size	J	D	CDR3	DNA
TRBV20-1	14	many	TRBJ2-5	TRBD1	CSARKSTGGETQYF	TGCAGTGCTCGGAAATCGACAGGGGGGGAGACCCAGTACTTC
TRBV14	16	large	TRBJ2-1	TRBD1	CASSPLPGQGDNEQFF	TGTGCCAGCAGCCCCCTCCCGGGACAGGGGGACAATGAGCAGTTCTTC
TRBV7-7	15	medium-sized	TRBJ2-5	NA	CASSLDPGITGTQYF	TGTGCTAGCAGCTTAGATCCGGGGATCACGGGGACCCAGTACTTC
TRBV2	16	many	TRBJ2-6	NA	CASSAQGSSGANVLTF	TGTGCCAGCAGTGCACAGGGTAGCTCTGGGGCCAACGTCCTGACTTTC
TRBV6-2/TRBV6-3	13	NA	TRBJ2-2	NA	CASSGQFAGELFF	TGTGCCAGCAGTGGACAGTTCGCCGGGGAGCTGTTTTTT
TRBV4-3	15	many	TRBJ1-2	TRBD1	CASSQERGDSYGYTF	TGCGCCAGCAGCCAAGAAAGGGGGGACAGCTATGGCTACACCTTC
TRBV20-1	14	medium-sized	TRBJ2-3	NA	CSASLAPGTDTQYF	TGCAGTGCTAGTCTAGCACCAGGCACAGATACGCAGTATTTT
TRBV12-3/TRBV12-4	14	many	TRBJ2-2	NA	CASSFSVNTGELFF	TGTGCCAGCAGTTTTTCGGTGAACACCGGGGAGCTGTTTTTT
TRBV5-1	15	many	TRBJ2-3	NA	CASSFRPGAEDTQYF	TGCGCCAGCAGCTTCCGTCCAGGGGCAGAAGATACGCAGTATTTT
TRBV5-6	15	NA	TRBJ1-1	TRBD1	CAVQSGDSGATEAFF	TGTGCCGTTCAATCGGGGGACAGTGGGGCCACTGAAGCTTTCTTT
TRBV5-6	12	medium-sized	TRBJ2-7	NA	CASSSTPGTAYF	TGTGCCAGCAGCTCTACTCCGGGGACGGCTTACTTC
TRBV7-2	15	NA	TRBJ2-3	NA	CASSPQPLSTDTQYF	TGTGCCAGCAGCCCACAACCTCTTAGCACAGATACGCAGTATTTT
TRBV5-1	16	many	TRBJ1-4	NA	CASSLVQDSGFEKLFF	TGCGCCAGCAGCTTGGTCCAGGACAGCGGCTTTGAAAAACTGTTTTTT
TRBV29-1	16	medium-sized	TRBJ2-2	TRBD2	CSVGTSGAINTGELFF	TGCAGCGTTGGGACTAGCGGGGCCATAAACACCGGGGAGCTGTTTTTT
TRBV3-1	12	few	TRBJ2-3	NA	CASSPSTDTQYF	TGTGCCAGCAGCCCTAGCACAGATACGCAGTATTTT
TRBV3-1	16	many	TRBJ2-7	NA	CASSQVSHPPSYEQYF	TGTGCCAGCAGCCAAGTTTCTCACCCACCCTCCTACGAGCAGTACTTC
TRBV7-3	14	many	TRBJ2-1	NA	CASSPVGGYNEQFF	TGTGCCAGCAGCCCTGTAGGGGGATACAATGAGCAGTTCTTC
TRBV12-3/TRBV12-4	14	few	TRBJ2-4	NA	CASSLPREKNIQYF	TGTGCCAGCAGTTTGCCCAGGGAGAAGAACATTCAGTACTTC
TRBV7-3	17	many	TRBJ2-3	TRBD2	CASSLRLAGPLTDTQYF	TGTGCCAGCAGCTTAAGACTAGCGGGCCCCCTCACAGATACGCAGTATTTT
TRBV9	14	many	TRBJ1-3	NA	CASSVDQSSDTIYF	TGTGCCAGCAGCGTAGACCAATCGAGTGACACCATATATTTT
TRBV6-6	13	many	TRBJ2-1	NA	CASSYWSYNEQFF	TGTGCCAGCAGTTACTGGTCTTACAATGAGCAGTTCTTC
TRBV5-1	16	many	TRBJ2-6	TRBD1	CASSLQGAPGANVLTF	TGCGCCAGCAGCTTGCAGGGGGCGCCTGGGGCCAACGTCCTGACTTTC
TRBV30	11	many	TRBJ2-3	NA	CAWSDSGTQYF	TGTGCCTGGAGTGACTCCGGTACGCAGTATTTT
TRBV5-5	14	many	TRBJ2-5	NA	CASSFWQSQETQYF	TGTGCCAGCAGCTTCTGGCAGAGCCAAGAGACCCAGTACTTC
TRBV6-2/TRBV6-3	15	NA	TRBJ2-6	NA	CASTADMSGANVLTF	TGTGCCAGCACTGCGGACATGTCTGGGGCCAACGTCCTGACTTTC
TRBV18	13	NA	TRBJ1-2	NA	CASSPGAGSGYTF	TGTGCCAGCTCACCGGGGGCTGGGAGTGGCTACACCTTC
TRBV30	13	many	TRBJ2-5	NA	CAWSVRGAETQYF	TGTGCCTGGAGTGTACGGGGGGCCGAGACCCAGTACTTC
TRBV11-2	15	many	TRBJ2-5	TRBD2	CASSPGGVWGETQYF	TGTGCCAGCAGCCCCGGGGGGGTGTGGGGAGAGACCCAGTACTTC
TRBV3-1	16	many	TRBJ2-5	NA	CASSQGAPLLGETQYF	TGTGCCAGCAGCCAAGGGGCCCCTCTGTTGGGTGAGACCCAGTACTTC
TRBV3-1	14	medium-sized	TRBJ2-7	TRBD1	CASSQVRAQGEQYF	TGTGCCAGCAGCCAAGTTCGTGCACAGGGGGAGCAGTACTTC
TRBV2	14	medium-sized	TRBJ1-5	NA	CASRPAGGTQPQHF	TGTGCCAGCAGACCGGCAGGCGGGACTCAGCCCCAGCATTTT
TRBV20-1	12	medium-sized	TRBJ1-4	NA	CSASLVGEKLFF	TGCAGTGCTAGTTTGGTGGGTGAAAAACTGTTTTTT
TRBV7-9	14	large	TRBJ1-2	TRBD1	CASSPVDRDHGYTF	TGTGCCAGCAGCCCCGTGGACAGGGATCACGGCTACACCTTC
TRBV2	16	few	TRBJ1-6	NA	CASSRTYPGGNSPLHF	TGTGCCAGCAGCAGGACCTACCCCGGGGGTAATTCACCCCTCCACTTT
TRBV6-6	15	medium-sized	TRBJ1-5	NA	CASSSPEGGNQPQHF	TGTGCCAGCAGTTCGCCCGAGGGTGGCAATCAGCCCCAGCATTTT
TRBV5-1	13	many	TRBJ2-7	NA	CASSLLPSREQYF	TGCGCCAGCAGCTTACTTCCTTCCCGGGAGCAGTACTTC
TRBV7-8	14	NA	TRBJ2-7	NA	CASSDVTQNYEQYF	TGTGCCAGCAGCGATGTGACCCAGAACTACGAGCAGTACTTC
TRBV6-5	17	few	TRBJ2-3	TRBD2	CASSYSLAGAPGDTQYF	TGTGCCAGCAGTTACTCCCTAGCGGGGGCGCCCGGGGATACGCAGTATTTT
TRBV7-2	12	medium-sized	TRBJ2-5	NA	CASSLESGPQYF	TGTGCCAGCAGCTTAGAATCGGGCCCCCAGTACTTC
TRBV5-6	16	many	TRBJ2-3	NA	CASSLYRAGSTDTQYF	TGTGCCAGCAGCTTGTATAGGGCAGGGAGCACAGATACGCAGTATTTT
TRBV20-1	16	medium-sized	TRBJ1-5	NA	CSARDLGGASNQPQHF	TGCAGTGCTAGAGATCTTGGTGGGGCGAGCAATCAGCCCCAGCATTTT
TRBV6-6	14	medium-sized	TRBJ2-7	NA	CASSYLEGSYEQYF	TGTGCCAGCAGTTATCTGGAGGGATCGTACGAGCAGTACTTC
TRBV5-1	10	NA	TRBJ1-1	NA	CASRRGEAFF	TGCGCCAGCAGGAGGGGAGAAGCTTTCTTT
TRBV24-1	16	medium-sized	TRBJ2-1	TRBD1	CATSDPGQGGGDEQFF	TGTGCCACCAGTGACCCGGGACAGGGGGGTGGCGATGAGCAGTTCTTC
TRBV30	15	medium-sized	TRBJ2-2	TRBD1	CAWSLRDREAGELFF	TGTGCCTGGAGCCTCCGGGACAGGGAAGCCGGGGAGCTGTTTTTT
TRBV5-4	18	medium-sized	TRBJ2-3	TRBD1	CASNPKAGGHNTADTQYF	TGTGCCAGCAACCCCAAGGCAGGGGGCCATAACACAGCAGATACGCAGTATTTT
TRBV5-1	14	medium-sized	TRBJ2-7	NA	CASSLATAENEQYF	TGCGCCAGCAGCTTAGCGACGGCGGAGAACGAGCAGTACTTC
TRBV5-4	15	many	TRBJ1-1	NA	CASLLWGGAQTEAFF	TGTGCCAGCCTTCTTTGGGGGGGGGCGCAGACTGAAGCTTTCTTT
TRBV7-2	17	medium-sized	TRBJ2-1	TRBD2	CASSFRNGLAGGDEQFF	TGTGCCAGCAGTTTCCGTAACGGTCTAGCGGGGGGGGATGAGCAGTTCTTC
TRBV20-1	16	medium-sized	TRBJ2-5	TRBD2	CSASVEWLAAQETQYF	TGCAGTGCGTCGGTTGAATGGCTAGCGGCACAAGAGACCCAGTACTTC
TRBV5-1	13	many	TRBJ1-4	NA	CASSPGVEEKLFF	TGCGCCAGCAGCCCCGGGGTGGAAGAAAAACTGTTTTTT
TRBV30	14	many	TRBJ1-2	NA	CAWQAVGGVYGYTF	TGTGCCTGGCAGGCCGTCGGGGGTGTCTATGGCTACACCTTC
TRBV6-2/TRBV6-3	14	NA	TRBJ2-7	NA	CASSPGPSGYEQYF	TGTGCCAGCAGCCCGGGACCGTCAGGCTACGAGCAGTACTTC
TRBV6-5	15	many	TRBJ2-3	TRBD1	CASSYRGPSTDTQYF	TGTGCCAGCAGTTATAGGGGGCCGAGCACAGATACGCAGTATTTT
TRBV7-3	13	large	TRBJ2-7	NA	CASSLGKVGEQYF	TGTGCCAGCAGCTTGGGGAAGGTGGGCGAGCAGTACTTC
TRBV10-2	15	NA	TRBJ2-7	NA	CASSDPGTTSYEQYF	TGCGCCAGCAGTGACCCCGGGACAACCTCCTACGAGCAGTACTTC
TRBV20-1	12	medium-sized	TRBJ2-3	NA	CSASISTDTQYF	TGCAGTGCTAGCATTAGCACAGATACGCAGTATTTT
TRBV7-9	15	medium-sized	TRBJ2-5	TRBD1	CASSLAGGFRETQYF	TGTGCCAGCAGTTTGGCAGGGGGTTTCCGAGAGACCCAGTACTTC
TRBV2	16	medium-sized	TRBJ2-7	TRBD1	CASSDTLGQILYEQYF	TGTGCCAGCAGCGATACGCTGGGACAGATCCTCTACGAGCAGTACTTC